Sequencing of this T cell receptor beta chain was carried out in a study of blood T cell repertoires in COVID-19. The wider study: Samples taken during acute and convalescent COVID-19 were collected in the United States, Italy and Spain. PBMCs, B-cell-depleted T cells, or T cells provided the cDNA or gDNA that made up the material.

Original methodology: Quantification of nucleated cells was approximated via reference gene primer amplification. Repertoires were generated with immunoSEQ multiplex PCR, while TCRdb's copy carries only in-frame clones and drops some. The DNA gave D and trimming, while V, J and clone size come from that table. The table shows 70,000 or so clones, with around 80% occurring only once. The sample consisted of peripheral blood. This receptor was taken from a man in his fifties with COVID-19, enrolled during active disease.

The CDR3 DNA is TGTGCCAGCAGCCATTACGACAGGGGGATCAATCAGCCCCAGCATTTT. It codes for CASSHYDRGINQPQHF. This sequence joins TRBV14 and TRBJ1-5, with 9 bases matching TRBD1. CDR3 length equals 16 residues. Germline V gene data show CDR1 as SGHDN and CDR2 as FVKESK. After removal of 3 bases from V and 3 bases from J, the junction contained 6 bases not matched to a gene.